Here is one TCR beta chain with its context. Its antigen is still unknown. There are 13 residues in the CDR3. Trimming took off 0 bases at V and 8 bases at J, with 10 bases between the two ends. Germline lookup yields CDR1 SNHLY and CDR2 FYNNEI. Profiled with immunoSEQ multiplex PCR; TCRdb holds only in-frame clones, not every one. The sample holds roughly 700,000 clones; under 80% are singletons and the top ten take more than 1.5%. The donor cohort consisted entirely of Caucasian adults residing in Nashville, Tennessee. This entry is derived from a study of shared clonotypes between healthy human individuals. Study-level information: Ranging from 18 to 49 in age, donors were two women and three men. Each donor's CD8 memory used one plate, CD8 naive two, each CD4 subset three. Study results and caveats: Deeper or shallower sequencing was expected to change how clonotypes are shared among donors.

Sequencing was performed on memory CD4+ T cells sorted from blood. Subset denoted: CD45RA-negative fraction. The TCR was taken from a woman in her 30s in good health. The rearrangement uses TRBV2 and TRBJ1-2; TRBD1 might be the D (6 bases). The CDR3 loop is CASSEAGAGGYTF. Written as DNA, the CDR3 is TGTGCCAGCAGTGAAGCGGGGGCGGGCGGCTACACCTTC.